These 25 T cell receptor beta chains originate from one sample sequenced in a study of T-cell reconstitution after alpha-beta-depleted transplantation in children. Preparation of the TCRbeta library used unique molecular identifiers. Using its own MiXCR run on the PCR reads, TCRdb lists one record per CDR3 protein. The repertoire consists of more than 400,000 distinct CDR3 sequences, with 9.5% to 12% occurring once and the leading ten covering 14%. The sequencing here drew on PBMCs, mostly from graft donor cells, taken 180 days after TCRalphabeta/CD19-depleted stem cell transplant. All receptors derive from a female patient aged 2-15 years who had a stem cell transplant for aplastic anemia, so the T cells may come from the graft donor.

This clonotype appeared a single time. This chain's CDR3 is CASTYRGGHEQYF. The CDR3 coding sequence is TGTGCCAGCACCTATCGAGGGGGCCACGAGCAGTACTTC. This sequence joins TRBV12-3 or TRBV12-4 and TRBJ2-7, with 7 bases matching TRBD1. After removal of 7 bases from V and 5 bases from J, the junction contained 8 bases not matched to a gene. The CDR3 runs 13 residues.

This clonotype was found a few times. CDR3 residues: CASRGLASTDTQYF. CDR3 nucleotides: TGTGCCAGCAGGGGACTAGCTAGCACAGATACGCAGTATTTT. The chain employs TRBV6-2 or TRBV6-3 and TRBJ2-3, with TRBD2 matching 9 bases. CDR1 is MNHEY and CDR2 is SVGEGT in the germline V gene. This CDR3 region has 14 residues. With 6 bases clipped from V and 0 bases from J, the junction kept 1 base outside the gene matches.

The V gene is TRBV7-2, the J gene TRBJ2-5; possible D gene TRBD2, 5 bases. The CDR3 runs 14 residues. Trimming took 11 bases from V and 1 from J, leaving 17 bases between them. The V gene's germline CDR1 is SGHTA and CDR2 FQGNSA. CDR3 sequence reads: CALGGLPSQETQYF. In DNA, the CDR3 is TGTGCCCTTGGCGGGCTACCCTCCCAAGAGACCCAGTACTTC. The entire variable domain, with the rest obtained from reference TRBV7-2 and TRBJ2-5, is as follows: GAGVSQSPSNKVTEKGKDVELRCDPISGHTALYWYRQSLGQGLEFLIYFQGNSAPDKSGLPSDRFSAERTGGSVSTLTIQRTQQEDSAVYLCALGGLPSQETQYFGPGTRLLVL.

In DNA form, the CDR3 reads TGTGCCAGCAGTTCATATTATCCAGGAACCTACGAGCAGTACGTC. Its protein product is CASSSYYPGTYEQYV. The chain couples TRBV28 to TRBJ2-7; D remains unclear. CDR3 size: 15 residues. Germline loops: CDR1 MDHEN, CDR2 SYDVKM. Trimming took off 4 bases at V and 2 bases at J, with 15 bases between the two ends.

This chain joins TRBV9 and TRBJ2-2, with 7 bases matching TRBD2. V shed 2 bases, J shed 1 base, and the junction held 8 bases outside the gene matches. The CDR3 sequence is 17 residues long. Per germline, CDR1 SGDLS and CDR2 YYNGEE. The CDR3 region has the DNA TGTGCCAGCAGCGTTCTTTCGGGGAGGGTGAACACCGGGGAGCTGTTTTTT. Its translation is CASSVLSGRVNTGELFF. The variable domain in full, with the rest retrieved from reference TRBV9 and TRBJ2-2, is DSGVTQTPKHLITATGQRVTLRCSPRSGDLSVYWYQQSLDQGLQFLIQYYNGEERAKGNILERFSAQQFPDLHSELNLSSLELGDSALYFCASSVLSGRVNTGELFFGEGSRLTVL.

This clonotype was found a few times. The chain joins TRBV6-2 or TRBV6-3 to TRBJ2-1; 7 positions agree with TRBD1. With V trimmed by 6 bases and J by 8 bases, 4 bases remained unmatched. CDR3 length: 12 residues. Germline V gives CDR1 MNHEY, CDR2 SVGEGT. CDR3 sequence reads: CASRQGIHEQFF. CDR3 sequence (DNA): TGTGCCAGCAGACAGGGGATCCATGAGCAGTTCTTC.

This clonotype was seen a few times. The V call is TRBV4-3, the J call TRBJ1-2, with D tentatively TRBD1 (5 bases). The germline V and J ends were trimmed by 4 bases and 0 bases, with 12 bases remaining between them. The germline gives CDR1 LGHNA, CDR2 YSLEER. CDR3 length equals 15 residues. The CDR3 loop reads CASSLSGHSNYGYTF. CDR3 sequence (DNA): TGCGCCAGCAGCCTTTCAGGACATTCTAACTATGGCTACACCTTC.

V gene TRBV12-3 or TRBV12-4 combines with J gene TRBJ2-1, with TRBD2 identical over 7 bases. The CDR3 totals 15 residues. With 8 bases clipped from V and 1 base from J, the junction kept 8 bases outside the gene matches. In DNA, the CDR3 is TGTGCCAGCTCGTCCGGGACTAAGTCCTACAATGAGCAGTTCTTC. Protein: CASSSGTKSYNEQFF.

This rearrangement joins TRBV6-1 to TRBJ2-2; 10 bases line up with TRBD2. The CDR3 is 17 amino acids. The germline CDR1 and CDR2 sequences are MNHNS and SASEGT. Trimming removed 5 bases from V and 4 bases from J; junction bases left unmatched: 10. CDR3 sequence (DNA): TGTGCCAGCAGTCCGACACTAGCGGGGATATTCACCGGGGAGCTGTTTTTT. Amino acids: CASSPTLAGIFTGELFF.

Only a few counts were recorded for this clonotype. V usage is TRBV20-1 and J usage is TRBJ1-5; TRBD1 is a possible D gene (5 bases). The germline V gene has CDR1 DFQATT and CDR2 SNEGSKA (reference sequence). The CDR3 extends over 14 amino acids. Deletions cut 3 bases from V and 6 bases from J, with 15 bases between. DNA for the CDR3: TGCAGTGCTAGCACAGCCCCAGGGAGTCAGCCCCAGCATTTT. It is translated as CSASTAPGSQPQHF.

This rearrangement joins TRBV5-6 to TRBJ2-4, with D maybe TRBD2 (7 bases). The V and J ends lost 0 bases and 8 bases respectively, with 12 bases between them. This CDR3 region has 14 residues. Germline V gene data show CDR1 as SGHDT and CDR2 as YYEEEE. The CDR3, as DNA: TGTGCCAGCAGCTTGGTGGGGAGGGGGGACATTCAGTACTTC. Encoded protein: CASSLVGRGDIQYF.

The CDR3 nucleotides are TGTGCCAGCAGCTTCACAGGAGCCCTTTCCTACGAGCAGTACGTC. It codes for CASSFTGALSYEQYV. This chain links TRBV7-8 with TRBJ2-7; possible D gene TRBD1, 5 bases. CDR1 SGHVS and CDR2 FQNEAQ come from the germline V gene. V was pared by 3 bases and J by 1 base, with 13 bases between. This CDR3 region has 15 residues.

The chain uses TRBV10-3 and TRBJ1-4; D may be TRBD1 (6 bases). Germline V lookup: CDR1 ENHRY, CDR2 SYGVKD. CDR3 length: 18 amino acids. The ends were cut back, 5 bases at V and 3 bases at J, with 22 bases in the middle. CDR3 loop: CAISPGQNPRGANEKLFF. As DNA, the CDR3 is TGTGCCATCAGTCCGGGACAAAATCCCCGTGGAGCTAATGAAAAACTGTTTTTT.

This clonotype was seen a handful of times. The chain employs TRBV12-3 or TRBV12-4 and TRBJ2-1; 8 bases line up with TRBD1. V dropped 6 bases and J dropped 0; count of bases not matched to a gene: 7. CDR3 length: 16 amino acids. The CDR3 region is CASRKNRGYSYNEQFF. The CDR3 DNA reads TGTGCCAGCAGAAAAAACAGGGGGTACTCCTACAATGAGCAGTTCTTC.

V gene TRBV2 combines with J gene TRBJ2-7; D uncertain. Germline CDR1 reads SNHLY; CDR2 reads FYNNEI. The CDR3 consists of 14 residues. The V and J ends lost 6 bases and 1 base respectively, with 13 bases between them. The CDR3 DNA is TGTGCCAGCAGGGACCTCCTTTTATCCTACGAGCAGTACTTC. Residues: CASRDLLLSYEQYF.

This chain connects TRBV5-1 to TRBJ2-1, with 10 bases fitting TRBD1. V trimming: 3 bases; J trimming: 15 bases; junction bases outside the gene matches: 9. The CDR3 is made up of 13 amino acids. Germline-derived CDR1 and CDR2 are SGHRS and YFSETQ. In nucleotides, the CDR3 is TGCGCCAGCAGCTGGGACAGGGGCCCCTGTTGGTTCTTC. Translating gives CASSWDRGPCWFF.

This sequence joins TRBV28 and TRBJ2-4; no reliable D call. The CDR3 totals 14 residues. Germline CDR1 is MDHEN and CDR2 is SYDVKM. Deletions cut 7 bases from V and 0 bases from J, with 10 bases between. The CDR3 sequence: CASTYPGAKNIQYF. The CDR3 region has the DNA TGTGCCAGCACCTACCCGGGAGCCAAAAACATTCAGTACTTC.

This clonotype was picked up a small number of times. CDR3 sequence reads: CASSLDGGHLANTEAFF. CDR3 sequence (DNA): TGTGCCAGCAGCTTAGATGGTGGCCACCTTGCGAACACTGAAGCTTTCTTT. The chain links TRBV7-3 to TRBJ1-1; D is undetermined. This CDR3 is built from 17 residues. Trimming removed 2 bases from V and 1 base from J, with 17 bases in between. CDR1 SGHTA and CDR2 FQGTGA come from the germline V gene.

The CDR3 DNA follows: TGTGCCAGCAGTTTCGACGTGCTAGCGGAGGAGACCCAGTACTTC. This sequence encodes CASSFDVLAEETQYF. The chain combines TRBV28 with TRBJ2-5, with 7 bases matching TRBD2. The CDR3 covers 15 residues. J was trimmed by 5 bases and V by 3 bases; bases with no gene match: 9. CDR1 is MDHEN, CDR2 SYDVKM, per germline. Complete variable domain (other parts from reference TRBV28 and TRBJ2-5): DVKVTQSSRYLVKRTGEKVFLECVQDMDHENMFWYRQDPGLGLRLIYFSYDVKMKEKGDIPEGYSVSREKKERFSLILESASTNQTSMYLCASSFDVLAEETQYFGPGTRLLVL.

This clonotype was seen only a few times. The V call is TRBV3-1, the J call TRBJ2-7; the D is unclear. CDR3 size: 12 residues. CDR1 is LGHDT and CDR2 is YNNKEL in the germline V gene (reference sequence). V lost 4 bases and J lost 3, with 7 bases in between. CDR3 DNA: TGTGCCAGCAGCCGAGGAGACTACGAGCAGTACTTC. This translates into CASSRGDYEQYF.

This rearrangement joins TRBV7-2 to TRBJ1-2; D is possibly TRBD1 (6 bases). Trimming took off 5 bases at V and 6 bases at J, with 19 bases between the two ends. The CDR3 is 15 residues long. Looked up from germline, CDR1 is SGHTA and CDR2 is FQGNSA. The CDR3 here is CASSTLYFGQHGYTF. The CDR3 DNA is TGTGCCAGCAGCACCCTTTATTTCGGACAGCATGGCTACACCTTC.

This clonotype appeared a few times. This chain uses TRBV18 with TRBJ1-1, with 7 bases matching TRBD1. CDR1 KGHSH and CDR2 LQKENI come from the germline V gene. Trimming cost V 0 bases and J 1 base; bases outside gene matches: 5. This CDR3 spans 16 amino acids. The CDR3 DNA reads as TGTGCCAGCTCACCACCGGAGGACAGGCCGAACACTGAAGCTTTCTTT. The encoded protein is CASSPPEDRPNTEAFF.

This clonotype was counted a few times. V and J are TRBV6-2 or TRBV6-3 and TRBJ2-2, with D uncertain. V was pared by 6 bases and J by 7 bases, with 12 bases between. Germline V gives CDR1 MNHEY, CDR2 SVGEGT. The CDR3 consists of 13 residues. The CDR3 loop is CASSPTLVGELFF. Here the CDR3 DNA reads TGTGCCAGCAGCCCCACTCTGGTCGGGGAGCTGTTTTTT.

The chain uses TRBV11-3 and TRBJ2-3; TRBD2 agrees at 11 bases. Germline CDR1 reads SGHNT; CDR2 reads YENEEA. V was clipped by 5 bases and J by 0 bases; unmatched bases: 7. The CDR3 has 17 residues. The CDR3 loop reads CASSLGTSGTSTDTQYF. CDR3 sequence (DNA): TGTGCCAGCAGCCTCGGGACTAGCGGAACTAGCACAGATACGCAGTATTTT.

The chain recombines TRBV20-1 with TRBJ1-3; D is unresolved. V lost 6 bases and J 7 bases, leaving 13 bases between the germline ends. This CDR3 has 12 amino acids. CDR1 is DFQATT and CDR2 is SNEGSKA in the germline V gene (reference sequence). CDR3 coding DNA: TGCAGTGCGGGTCTTAGTGCCAACACCATATATTTT. As protein: CSAGLSANTIYF.